This TCR beta chain appears in the sequencing data of a study of T cells in Graves' hyperthyroidism and ophthalmopathy. Study outcomes and limitations: Blood also showed most of the thyroid clonotypes that were expanded above 0.001. Prediction of ophthalmopathy progression came a median roughly 7.1 months pre-onset.

A note on this clonotype: Antigen unknown.

Uncontrolled infection, other autoimmune disease, pregnancy or lactation barred patients from enrollment. Clinical symptoms, serum thyroxine, TRAb, thyroid ultrasound and orbital computed tomography informed diagnoses. What was amplified from RNA transcripts were TCR beta CDR3 regions. Carried out on the TCR CDR3, a first-round RT-PCR used the HTBI primer set. TCRdb analysed the multiplex PCR reads with MiXCR anew, one entry per CDR3 protein. The sample records roughly 500,000 distinct CDR3 sequences, 35% to 50% being singletons. The germline gives CDR1 LNHDA, CDR2 SQIVND (reference sequence). CDR3 length: 14 residues. V lost 2 bases, J lost 3 bases, and 10 bases lay in between.

The specimen sequenced was peripheral blood or thyroid tissue (not recorded which). This clonotype was sampled from an adult woman with Graves' disease, either hyperthyroidism or ophthalmopathy (not recorded which). The chain joins TRBV19 to TRBJ1-2; D ambiguous. This CDR3 reads CASSIMRSHYGYTF. The CDR3, as DNA: TGTGCCAGTAGTATAATGAGGAGCCACTATGGCTACACCTTC.